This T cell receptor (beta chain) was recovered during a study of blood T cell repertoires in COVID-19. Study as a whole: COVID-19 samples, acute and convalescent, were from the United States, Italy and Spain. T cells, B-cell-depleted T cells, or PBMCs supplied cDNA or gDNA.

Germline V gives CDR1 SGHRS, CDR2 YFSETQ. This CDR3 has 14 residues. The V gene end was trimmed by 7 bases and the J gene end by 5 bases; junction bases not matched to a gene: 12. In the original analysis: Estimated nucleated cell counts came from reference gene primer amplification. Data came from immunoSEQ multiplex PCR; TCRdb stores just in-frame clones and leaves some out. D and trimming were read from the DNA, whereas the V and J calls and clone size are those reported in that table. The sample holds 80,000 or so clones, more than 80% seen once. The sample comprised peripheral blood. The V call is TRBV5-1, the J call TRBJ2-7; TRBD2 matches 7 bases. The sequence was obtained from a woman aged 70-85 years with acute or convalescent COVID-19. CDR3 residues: CASCGRPPDDEQYF. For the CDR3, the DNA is TGCGCCAGCTGCGGGAGACCTCCAGACGACGAGCAGTACTTC.